These 29 T cell receptor beta chains were all obtained from the same sample, sequenced in a study of identical twins. TCRdb analysed the 5' RACE reads with MiXCR anew, one entry per CDR3 protein. The table includes some 900,000 distinct CDR3 sequences, about 12% detected once. These records were also assigned to another study, of yellow fever vaccine responses in identical twins.

The sequencing sample was made of PBMCs. The source of these receptors is a woman aged 18-29 years in good health.

This clonotype was counted at least ten times. The CDR3, as DNA: TGTGCCAGTCTGGATCGAGTCCCCTACGAGCAGTACTTC. It is translated as CASLDRVPYEQYF. The V gene is TRBV28, the J gene TRBJ2-7; D remains unclear. The germline V gene encodes CDR1 MDHEN and CDR2 SYDVKM. The CDR3 consists of 13 residues. The ends were cut back, 9 bases at V and 2 bases at J, with 14 bases in the middle.

This clonotype was counted a few times. The CDR3 DNA sequence: TGTGCCAGCAGCTTAAGGCAGGATCGAAACACCATATATTTT. Amino acids: CASSLRQDRNTIYF. V and J are TRBV7-9 and TRBJ1-3; no reliable D call. The CDR3 spans 14 residues. Trimming removed 2 bases at V and 5 bases at J, with 10 bases between. CDR1 and CDR2 from the germline V gene are SEHNR and FQNEAQ (reference sequence).

There are a few counts of this clonotype. The rearrangement links TRBV7-9 to TRBJ2-1; D possibly corresponds to TRBD2 (5 bases). Trimming removed 6 bases from V and 7 bases from J, with 22 bases in between. The CDR3 loop spans 16 amino acids. Germline CDR1 is SEHNR and CDR2 is FQNEAQ (reference sequence). CDR3 loop: CASSSTGIGIWNEQFF. For the CDR3, the DNA is TGTGCCAGCAGTTCTACCGGGATTGGGATATGGAATGAGCAGTTCTTC.

V is TRBV6-2 or TRBV6-3 and J is TRBJ1-1; D might be TRBD1 (6 bases). V was clipped by 8 bases and J by 7 bases, with 17 bases between them. This CDR3 region has 13 residues. The V gene's germline CDR1 is MNHEY and CDR2 SVGEGT. Here the CDR3 DNA reads TGTGCCAGCGGTCTGGGGGCCCCCTTTGAAGCTTTCTTT. Translated: CASGLGAPFEAFF.

The chain recombines TRBV7-9 with TRBJ1-1; 9 bases align to TRBD1. The germline gives CDR1 SEHNR, CDR2 FQNEAQ (reference sequence). The CDR3 loop spans 12 amino acids. V shed 4 bases and J 10 bases; nucleotides not matched to a gene: 4. This CDR3 reads CASSYGQGTAFF. In nucleotides, the CDR3 is TGTGCCAGCAGCTACGGACAGGGGACAGCTTTCTTT.

J is TRBJ1-5 and V is TRBV19, with 7 bases fitting TRBD1. J gave up 0 bases and V 6 bases, and 8 bases lay outside the gene matches. The V gene's germline CDR1 is LNHDA and CDR2 SQIVND (reference sequence). The CDR3 totals 16 residues. The CDR3 DNA follows: TGTGCCAGTAGAAACAGGGGAATGGGTAGCAATCAGCCCCAGCATTTT. It is translated as CASRNRGMGSNQPQHF.

V and J are TRBV5-1 and TRBJ2-2, with D unclear. This CDR3 comprises 14 residues. Trimming shortened V by 0 bases and J by 5 bases, and 8 bases separated the two germline ends. Germline V gene data show CDR1 as SGHRS and CDR2 as YFSETQ. The CDR3: CASSLAQTTGELFF. The CDR3 DNA reads as TGCGCCAGCAGCTTGGCACAGACGACCGGGGAGCTGTTTTTT. The full variable domain, in which reference TRBV5-1 and TRBJ2-2 provide the parts outside the CDR3, is KAGVTQTPRYLIKTRGQQVTLSCSPISGHRSVSWYQQTPGQGLQFLFEYFSETQRNKGNFPGRFSGRQFSNSRSEMNVSTLELGDSALYLCASSLAQTTGELFFGEGSRLTVL.

The CDR3 DNA reads TGCAGTGCTAGGAAGGACAAAAGCGAGACCCAGTACTTC. As protein: CSARKDKSETQYF. The chain employs TRBV20-1 and TRBJ2-5; D is perhaps TRBD1 (5 bases). Between the trimmed V and J ends, which lost 3 bases and 5 bases, there was a span of 13 bases. The CDR3 covers 13 residues. Germline CDR1 and CDR2: DFQATT and SNEGSKA (reference sequence).

This clonotype showed up just a few times. The chain employs TRBV28 and TRBJ1-1, with D possibly being TRBD1 (6 bases). Trimming took off 2 bases at V and 0 bases at J, with 13 bases between the two ends. CDR3 length equals 16 residues. Per the germline V gene, CDR1 is MDHEN and CDR2 is SYDVKM. CDR3 DNA: TGTGCCAGCAGTTTAAGGGGGGGGAATTTGAACACTGAAGCTTTCTTT. Its protein is CASSLRGGNLNTEAFF.

This clonotype was recorded a few times. The chain links TRBV6-1 to TRBJ1-6; D gene unclear. The CDR3 consists of 14 residues. CDR1 MNHNS and CDR2 SASEGT come from the germline V gene. With 7 bases removed from V and 5 bases from J, the gap between germline ends came to 12 bases. For the CDR3, the DNA is TGTGCCAGCACGAGGCCCGGGGATAATTCACCCCTCCACTTT. It is translated as CASTRPGDNSPLHF.

This clonotype was seen a handful of times. The chain combines TRBV28 with TRBJ2-7, with D uncertain. The CDR3 runs to 13 residues. CDR1 and CDR2 (germline): MDHEN, SYDVKM. V lost 2 bases and J lost 0, with 5 bases in between. This chain's CDR3 is CASSLPASYEQYF. CDR3 nucleotides: TGTGCCAGCAGTTTACCGGCCTCCTACGAGCAGTACTTC.

This clonotype has at least ten counts. The chain links TRBV12-3 or TRBV12-4 to TRBJ2-2; 8 positions match TRBD2. J was trimmed by 4 bases and V by 3 bases; bases with no gene match: 4. The CDR3 extends over 15 amino acids. Written as DNA, the CDR3 is TGTGCCAGCAGTTTCCTTCGGGGGGGCACCGGGGAGCTGTTTTTT. It yields the protein CASSFLRGGTGELFF.

The chain links TRBV18 to TRBJ2-1; possibly TRBD2 for D (6 bases). There are 16 residues in the CDR3. Trimming shortened V by 0 bases and J by 9 bases, and 18 bases separated the two germline ends. Germline CDR1 is KGHSH and CDR2 is LQKENI. The CDR3 region is CASSPPSGSQFGEQFF. The CDR3, as DNA: TGTGCCAGCTCACCACCGTCCGGGAGTCAGTTTGGTGAGCAGTTCTTC.

This sequence joins TRBV29-1 and TRBJ2-1, with D tentatively TRBD2 (6 bases). Trimming removed 2 bases at V and 9 bases at J, with 11 bases between. Per germline, CDR1 SQVTM and CDR2 ANQGSEA. The CDR3 has 12 amino acids. In DNA form, the CDR3 reads TGCAGCGTTGAATTTGGAGGGAGTGAGCAGTTCTTC. Protein: CSVEFGGSEQFF.

The V gene is TRBV5-6, the J gene TRBJ2-3; a possible D gene is TRBD2 (6 bases). CDR1 and CDR2 (germline): SGHDT, YYEEEE. V shed 2 bases and J shed 6 bases, with 13 bases lying between them. The CDR3 spans 14 residues. The CDR3, as DNA: TGTGCCAGCAGCTTCGGGAGCCGACTTGATACGCAGTATTTT. This sequence encodes CASSFGSRLDTQYF.

The chain carries TRBV6-5 and TRBJ2-1, with 7 bases aligning to TRBD2. The CDR3 contains 13 residues. Germline-derived CDR1 and CDR2 are MNHEY and SVGAGI. V gave up 2 bases and J gave up 13 bases; unmatched junction bases: 8. The CDR3 protein is CASSYGTTGSQFF. In nucleotides, the CDR3 is TGTGCCAGCAGTTACGGGACTACAGGTTCTCAGTTCTTC.

This clonotype was counted at least ten times. V is TRBV6-5 and J is TRBJ2-7; TRBD1 agrees at 9 bases. Germline CDR1 is MNHEY and CDR2 is SVGAGI. V dropped 6 bases and J dropped 6; count of bases not matched to a gene: 6. This CDR3 is 13 amino acids long. The CDR3 region is CASSAGTGFEQYF. The CDR3 DNA is TGTGCCAGCAGCGCCGGGACAGGGTTCGAGCAGTACTTC.

In this sample, this clonotype turned up a few times. The gene calls are TRBV13 and TRBJ2-1; no reliable D call. This CDR3 region has 12 residues. From germline, CDR1 is PRHDT and CDR2 FYEKMQ (reference sequence). V was clipped by 5 bases and J by 9 bases, with 11 bases between them. CDR3 sequence: CASSREWGEQFF. CDR3 coding DNA: TGTGCCAGCAGCCGAGAATGGGGTGAGCAGTTCTTC.

This clonotype has only a few counts. V gene TRBV2 combines with J gene TRBJ2-7, with unresolved D. The CDR3 has 14 residues. V was clipped by 6 bases and J by 0 bases, with 12 bases between them. Germline V gene lookup returns CDR1 SNHLY and CDR2 FYNNEI. CDR3 nucleotide sequence: TGTGCCAGCAGGCCCATAGCTCACTCCTACGAGCAGTACTTC. Translating it yields CASRPIAHSYEQYF. Full variable domain (outside the CDR3, taken from reference TRBV2 and TRBJ2-7): EPEVTQTPSHQVTQMGQEVILRCVPISNHLYFYWYRQILGQKVEFLVSFYNNEISEKSEIFDDQFSVERPDGSNFTLKIRSTKLEDSAMYFCASRPIAHSYEQYFGPGTRLTVT.

A few counts support this clonotype. The genes are TRBV6-1 and TRBJ2-2; TRBD1 matches 9 bases. Germline V gene sequence: CDR1 MNHNS, CDR2 SASEGT. V lost 8 bases and J lost 4; bases outside the gene matches: 5. CDR3 size: 14 residues. CDR3 loop: CASSQGAFTGELFF. As DNA, the CDR3 is TGTGCCAGCTCACAGGGGGCGTTCACCGGGGAGCTGTTTTTT.

This clonotype was seen at least ten times. The chain has TRBV12-3 or TRBV12-4 and TRBJ1-2, with a tentative D call TRBD1 (5 bases). The CDR3 extends over 14 amino acids. Trimming left V 3 bases short and J 5 bases short, with 13 bases between. The CDR3 sequence: CASSFSGTPYGYTF. CDR3 DNA sequence: TGTGCCAGCAGTTTTTCCGGGACGCCTTATGGCTACACCTTC.

The rearrangement joins TRBV5-1 to TRBJ2-2, with D tentatively TRBD1 (6 bases). From germline, CDR1 is SGHRS and CDR2 YFSETQ. CDR3 length: 15 residues. Trimming pared 3 bases from V and 6 bases from J, leaving 15 bases between. CDR3 sequence reads: CASSSTGLGSGELFF. CDR3 nucleotide sequence: TGCGCCAGCAGCTCGACAGGTTTGGGCTCCGGGGAGCTGTTTTTT.

The table lists this clonotype with a few counts. This chain connects TRBV10-3 to TRBJ2-7; 11 positions match TRBD1. The CDR3 sequence is 14 residues long. With V trimmed by 2 bases and J by 10 bases, 7 bases remained unmatched. CDR1 is ENHRY, CDR2 SYGVKD, per germline. The CDR3 here is CAISEGQGATEQYF. The DNA of the CDR3 is TGTGCCATCAGTGAGGGACAGGGGGCTACGGAACAGTACTTC.

The CDR3 sequence is CSARAGETEAFF. The CDR3 DNA sequence: TGCAGTGCTAGAGCAGGGGAAACTGAAGCTTTCTTT. J is TRBJ1-1 and V is TRBV20-1; TRBD1 is a possible D gene (6 bases). Trimming removed 1 base at V and 5 bases at J, with 8 bases between. There are 12 residues in the CDR3. Germline V lookup: CDR1 DFQATT, CDR2 SNEGSKA (reference sequence).

This clonotype has at least ten counts. The V and J genes are TRBV9 and TRBJ1-2, with unresolved D. Germline V gene lookup returns CDR1 SGDLS and CDR2 YYNGEE. The ends were cut back, 0 bases at V and 7 bases at J, with 10 bases in the middle. The CDR3 sequence is 13 residues long. The CDR3 protein is CASSVAGRSGYTF. CDR3 bases: TGTGCCAGCAGCGTAGCTGGGAGATCTGGCTACACCTTC.

The table lists this clonotype with a few counts. This rearrangement joins TRBV11-2 to TRBJ2-2; 9 nucleotides agree with TRBD2. This CDR3 contains 18 residues. Germline loops: CDR1 SGHAT, CDR2 FQNNGV. Unmatched junction bases numbered 6, after V lost 1 base and J lost 0 bases. The CDR3 protein is CASSLGLADNANTGELFF. The CDR3 DNA sequence: TGTGCCAGCAGCTTAGGACTAGCGGACAACGCGAACACCGGGGAGCTGTTTTTT.

The gene calls are TRBV14 and TRBJ2-1; the D call may be TRBD1 or TRBD2 (5 bases each). Germline V gene lookup returns CDR1 SGHDN and CDR2 FVKESK. V was cut by 1 base and J by 7 bases, with 17 bases left in between. This CDR3 contains 16 residues. The CDR3 DNA is TGTGCCAGCAGCCAAGGTTCCGGGGCCCGGAGGAATGAGCAGTTCTTC. This sequence encodes CASSQGSGARRNEQFF.

J is TRBJ1-5 and V is TRBV7-9; D is perhaps TRBD1 (5 bases). The germline CDR1 and CDR2 sequences are SEHNR and FQNEAQ (reference sequence). Trimming removed 4 bases from V and 0 bases from J, with 16 bases in between. This CDR3 is built from 17 residues. CDR3 in DNA: TGTGCCAGCAGCTACGGATCCGGGGCTGGTAGCAATCAGCCCCAGCATTTT. As protein: CASSYGSGAGSNQPQHF.

The rearrangement joins TRBV2 to TRBJ2-1; 8 positions agree with TRBD2. J lost 5 bases, V lost 8 bases, and 14 bases had no gene match. Germline V gene lookup returns CDR1 SNHLY and CDR2 FYNNEI. This CDR3 spans 16 amino acids. This CDR3 is CASRGGSGTQHNEQFF. CDR3 in DNA: TGTGCCAGCCGGGGGGGTAGCGGCACCCAACACAATGAGCAGTTCTTC.